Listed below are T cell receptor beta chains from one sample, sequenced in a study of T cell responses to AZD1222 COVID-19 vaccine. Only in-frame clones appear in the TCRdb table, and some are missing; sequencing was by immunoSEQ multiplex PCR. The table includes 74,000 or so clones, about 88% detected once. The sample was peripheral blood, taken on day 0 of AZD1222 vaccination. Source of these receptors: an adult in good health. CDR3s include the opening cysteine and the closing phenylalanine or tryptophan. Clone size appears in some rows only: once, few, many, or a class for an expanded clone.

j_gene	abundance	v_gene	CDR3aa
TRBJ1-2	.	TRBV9	CASSVVGTGVYGYTF
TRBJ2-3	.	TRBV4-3	CASSQVAGKTIGTQYF
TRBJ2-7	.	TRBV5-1	CASSLVRGDYEQYF
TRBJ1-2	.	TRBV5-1	CASSFRVGEGYTF
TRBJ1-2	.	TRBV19	CASSIPGPSFYGYTF
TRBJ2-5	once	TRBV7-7	CASSRQGGSQETQYF
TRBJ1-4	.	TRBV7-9	CASSLASNEKLFF
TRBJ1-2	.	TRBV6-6	CGSRSNYGYTF
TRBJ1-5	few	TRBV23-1	CASSQYPRGFENQPQHF
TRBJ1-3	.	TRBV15	CATSGGQGDYGNTIYF
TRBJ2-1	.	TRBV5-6	CASSLFGGGNSYNEQFF
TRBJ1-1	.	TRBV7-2	CASSPIIGNTEAFF
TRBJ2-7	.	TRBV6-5	CASSYSETGSYEQYF
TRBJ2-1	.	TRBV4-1	CASSLRGGNEQFF
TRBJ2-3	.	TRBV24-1	CATSDSRDRDSDTQYF
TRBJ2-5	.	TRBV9	CASSVVEGLGYQETQYF
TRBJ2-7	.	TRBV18	CASSPPWTGGTYEQYF
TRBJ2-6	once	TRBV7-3	CASSEGTSGANVLTF
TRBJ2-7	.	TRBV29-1	CSVEEGAGYEQYF
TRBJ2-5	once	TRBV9	CASSVGGRDGETQYF
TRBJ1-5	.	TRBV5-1	CASSQTGTNQPQHF
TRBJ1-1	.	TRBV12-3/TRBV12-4	CASRLNTEAFF